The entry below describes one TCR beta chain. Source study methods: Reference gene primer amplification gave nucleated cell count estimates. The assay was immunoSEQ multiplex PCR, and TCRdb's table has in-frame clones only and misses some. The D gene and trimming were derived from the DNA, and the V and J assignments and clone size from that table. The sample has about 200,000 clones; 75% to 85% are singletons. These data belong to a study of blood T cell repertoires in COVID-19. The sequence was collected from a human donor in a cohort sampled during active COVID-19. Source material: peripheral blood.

The CDR3 DNA reads TGTGCCAGCAGTACCTCCGGGACACCCTGGGGCAATGAGCAGTTCTTC. Encoded protein: CASSTSGTPWGNEQFF. The rearrangement uses TRBV7-8 and TRBJ2-1; TRBD1 is a possible D gene (6 bases). The V gene's germline CDR1 is SGHVS and CDR2 FQNEAQ. The CDR3 is 16 amino acids. V gave up 6 bases and J gave up 6 bases, with 21 bases separating them.